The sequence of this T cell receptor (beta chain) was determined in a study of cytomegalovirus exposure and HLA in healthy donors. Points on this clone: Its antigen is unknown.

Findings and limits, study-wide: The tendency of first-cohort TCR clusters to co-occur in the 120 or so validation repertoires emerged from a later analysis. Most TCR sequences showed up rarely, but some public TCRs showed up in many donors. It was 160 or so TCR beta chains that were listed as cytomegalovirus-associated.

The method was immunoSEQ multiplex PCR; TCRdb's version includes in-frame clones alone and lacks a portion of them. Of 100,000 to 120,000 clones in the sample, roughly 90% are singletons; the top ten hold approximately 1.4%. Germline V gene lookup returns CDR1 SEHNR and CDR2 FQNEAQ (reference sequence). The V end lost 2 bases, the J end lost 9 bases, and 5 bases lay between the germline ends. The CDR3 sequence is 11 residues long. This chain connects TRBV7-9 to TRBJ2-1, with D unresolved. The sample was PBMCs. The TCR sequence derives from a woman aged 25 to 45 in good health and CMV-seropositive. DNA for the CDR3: TGTGCCAGCAGCTTATACGGTGAGCAGTTCTTC. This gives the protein CASSLYGEQFF.